These T cell receptor beta chains were read from a single sample in a study of read filtering for tumor transcriptome and immune sequencing. One entry per CDR3 protein results from TCRdb running MiXCR on the reads. The sample consists of 100,000 to 150,000 distinct CDR3 sequences, 10% to 15% of them appearing once. The sample consisted of a population of CD138-negative cells sorted from bone marrow. Every receptor here comes from a donor over 35 with multiple myeloma. Each CDR3 is given with its conserved first and last residue. Fields, in order: CDR3 length, J gene, clone size, D gene, V gene, CDR3 protein, CDR3 DNA. The D gene is left open where the match is weak. Not all rows give a size; the values are once, few, many and, for expanded clones, a class.

>13|TRBJ2-1|many|-|TRBV29-1
CSVDSAGNNEQFF
TGCAGCGTTGATTCCGCCGGCAATAATGAGCAGTTCTTC
>17|TRBJ2-1|many|-|TRBV20-1
CSARDQGQGSSYNEQFF
TGCAGTGCTAGAGATCAGGGTCAGGGCAGCTCCTACAATGAGCAGTTCTTC
>13|TRBJ2-3|many|TRBD1|TRBV29-1
CSVEGQYTDTQYF
TGCAGCGTCGAGGGACAGTACACAGATACGCAGTATTTT
>14|TRBJ2-7|many|-|TRBV20-1
CSASGGQSSYEQYF
TGCAGTGCTAGTGGAGGGCAGAGCTCCTACGAGCAGTACTTC
>14|TRBJ2-2|many|-|TRBV7-9
CASSLAGNTGELFF
TGTGCTAGCAGCTTGGCGGGAAACACCGGGGAGCTGTTTTTT
>13|TRBJ1-5|few|TRBD1|TRBV11-2
CASSTGGNQPQHF
TGTGCCAGCTCGACAGGGGGCAATCAGCCCCAGCATTTT
>18|TRBJ2-5|many|-|TRBV28
CASSPVWMGSRSGETQYF
TGTGCCAGCAGTCCAGTCTGGATGGGCAGTAGGTCGGGAGAGACCCAGTACTTC
>15|TRBJ2-2|once|TRBD2|TRBV2
CASSTGTRKSGELFF
TGTGCCAGCAGCACCGGGACTAGGAAAAGCGGGGAGCTGTTTTTT
>12|TRBJ2-1|many|-|TRBV29-1
CSFRATYNEQFF
TGCAGCTTCCGGGCTACATACAATGAGCAGTTCTTC
>13|TRBJ2-7|once|-|TRBV30
CAWSNRVWDELYF
TGTGCCTGGAGTAACAGGGTGTGGGACGAGCTGTACTTC
>14|TRBJ1-4|few|TRBD1|TRBV5-1
CASSLAGGGEKLFF
TGCGCCAGCAGCTTGGCAGGGGGCGGTGAAAAACTGTTTTTT
>16|TRBJ2-7|few|TRBD1|TRBV2
CASSGDPGQGVHEQYF
TGTGCCAGCAGTGGAGACCCGGGACAGGGGGTCCACGAGCAGTACTTC
>18|TRBJ2-5|few|TRBD2|TRBV9
CASSAPSSPSGRDETQYF
TGTGCCAGCAGCGCCCCCTCCTCCCCTAGCGGGAGGGATGAGACCCAGTACTTC
>14|TRBJ2-1|many|-|TRBV12-5
CASGIRGRDDEQFF
TGTGCTAGTGGTATCCGGGGCAGGGACGATGAGCAGTTCTTC
>16|TRBJ2-3|many|TRBD1|TRBV6-6
CASSSPSGTGSDTQYF
TGTGCCAGCAGTTCCCCATCAGGGACAGGGTCAGATACGCAGTATTTT
>14|TRBJ1-2|many|-|TRBV30
CAWTRGRGPDGYTF
TGTGCCTGGACGCGGGGCAGGGGACCTGATGGCTACACCTTC
>13|TRBJ1-2|many|-|TRBV5-1
CASSLEASYRYTF
TGCGCCAGCAGCTTGGAAGCGTCTTATCGCTACACCTTC
>13|TRBJ1-1|many|-|TRBV7-6
CASSLTGRTEAFF
TGTGCCAGCAGCTTAACGGGTCGGACTGAAGCTTTCTTT
>14|TRBJ1-4|many|-|TRBV5-5
CASSFGGLGEKLFF
TGTGCCAGCAGCTTTGGGGGGCTGGGGGAAAAACTGTTTTTT
>15|TRBJ2-3|many|TRBD1|TRBV18
CASSPTGGESDTQYF
TGTGCCAGCTCACCAACAGGGGGTGAATCAGATACGCAGTATTTT
>16|TRBJ2-2|few|-|TRBV7-8
CASSLALGGFTGELFF
TGTGCCAGCAGCTTAGCGCTTGGGGGCTTCACCGGGGAGCTGTTTTTT
>15|TRBJ2-3|many|-|TRBV29-1
CSVEESGLGPDTQYF
TGCAGCGTTGAAGAATCAGGGCTTGGGCCAGATACGCAGTATTTT
>15|TRBJ1-5|-|-|TRBV5-5
CSSNPQDGNNQPQHF
TGTTCCAGCAACCCTCAGGACGGGAACAATCAGCCCCAGCATTTT
>10|TRBJ1-5|few|-|TRBV28
CASGGWPQHF
TGTGCCAGCGGTGGGTGGCCCCAGCATTTT
>14|TRBJ2-5|many|-|TRBV12-3/TRBV12-4
CASTGTEIQETQYF
TGTGCCAGCACAGGTACAGAAATCCAAGAGACCCAGTACTTC
>14|TRBJ1-5|-|TRBD1|TRBV19
CASTDRGGNQPQHF
TGTGCCAGTACCGACAGGGGAGGCAATCAGCCCCAGCATTTT
>16|TRBJ2-7|few|TRBD1|TRBV19
CASNIDPGTGEHEQYF
TGTGCCAGTAATATAGATCCCGGGACAGGGGAGCACGAGCAGTACTTC
>11|TRBJ2-3|many|-|TRBV20-1
CSARVLDTQYF
TGCAGTGCTAGAGTCCTAGATACGCAGTATTTT
>15|TRBJ1-1|many|TRBD1|TRBV6-5
CASSYRGQPNTEAFF
TGTGCCAGCAGTTACCGGGGACAGCCGAACACTGAAGCTTTCTTT
>16|TRBJ2-3|many|TRBD1|TRBV12-3/TRBV12-4
CASRGQGLPSTDTQYF
TGTGCCAGCAGGGGACAGGGACTACCTAGCACAGATACGCAGTATTTT
>12|TRBJ2-5|many|TRBD2|TRBV29-1
CSVWRGEETQYF
TGCAGCGTCTGGCGGGGGGAAGAGACCCAGTACTTC
>15|TRBJ2-1|many|TRBD2|TRBV7-8
CASSLTSGGLNEQFF
TGTGCCAGCAGCTTAACTAGCGGGGGGTTAAATGAGCAGTTCTTC
>16|TRBJ1-4|many|-|TRBV18
CASSPTATGNSEKLFF
TGTGCCAGCTCACCTACGGCGACGGGGAATAGTGAAAAACTGTTTTTT
>16|TRBJ2-2|many|-|TRBV5-1
CASSLPKTANTGELFF
TGCGCCAGCAGCCTACCTAAGACAGCCAACACCGGGGAGCTGTTTTTT
>13|TRBJ2-1|many|-|TRBV5-5
CASITLLEGEQFF
TGTGCCAGCATCACCCTCTTAGAGGGTGAGCAGTTCTTC
>15|TRBJ2-2|many|-|TRBV7-9
CASSLEGANTGELFF
TGTGCCAGCAGCTTAGAAGGGGCGAACACCGGGGAGCTGTTTTTT
>11|TRBJ2-3|many|-|TRBV6-1
CASREGDTQYF
TGTGCCAGCAGAGAAGGGGATACGCAGTATTTT